These 16 T cell receptor beta chains were sequenced from one sample in a study of naive and memory T cell subsets. The library had UMIs added by 3' ligation of an oligonucleotide to TCR cDNA. Ligated cDNA underwent four rounds of PCR with nested alpha and beta constant region primers and SP2. TCRdb reprocessed the 5' RACE reads via MiXCR and lists one record per CDR3 protein. The table includes more than 50,000 distinct CDR3 sequences, about 7.2% detected once. The receptors stem from a male donor in good health.

The sample holds many counts of this clonotype. The V gene is TRBV12-3 or TRBV12-4, the J gene TRBJ2-1; 9 positions match TRBD2. V shed 6 bases, J shed 5 bases, and the junction held 8 bases outside the gene matches. CDR3 size: 15 residues. CDR3 sequence reads: CASRPSGITHNEQFF. The CDR3 DNA reads as TGTGCCAGCAGACCTAGCGGGATAACACACAATGAGCAGTTCTTC.

The chain carries TRBV7-9 and TRBJ1-5; maybe TRBD1 (6 bases). Trimming removed 2 bases from V and 0 bases from J, with 8 bases in between. This CDR3 spans 15 amino acids. Germline CDR1 is SEHNR and CDR2 is FQNEAQ (reference sequence). The DNA of the CDR3 is TGTGCCAGCAGCTTAACAGGGCCTAGCAATCAGCCCCAGCATTTT. It translates to CASSLTGPSNQPQHF.

This clonotype was recorded a few times. The rearrangement joins TRBV2 to TRBJ1-5, with D tentatively TRBD1 (5 bases). Germline V CDR1 and CDR2: SNHLY, FYNNEI. The CDR3 contains 14 residues. The V end was cut by 7 bases, the J end by 4 bases, with 14 bases between. The CDR3 region is CASTREGENQPQHF. The DNA for the CDR3 is TGTGCCAGCACCAGGGAGGGTGAGAATCAGCCCCAGCATTTT.

This clonotype was counted once. The J gene is TRBJ2-5, the V gene TRBV19; 13 bases map to TRBD2. Per the germline V gene, CDR1 is LNHDA and CDR2 is SQIVND (reference sequence). With V trimmed by 5 bases and J by 5 bases, 14 bases remained unmatched. The CDR3 sequence is 18 residues long. CDR3 bases: TGTGCCAGTAGTTTTGTAACTAGCGGGAGGGCCCCCCAGGAGACCCAGTACTTC. This codes for CASSFVTSGRAPQETQYF.

The chain joins TRBV6-5 to TRBJ1-1; D not certain. Looked up from germline, CDR1 is MNHEY and CDR2 is SVGAGI. V gave up 0 bases and J gave up 0 bases, with 8 bases separating them. The CDR3 runs 15 residues. CDR3: CASSYSFRMNTEAFF. Here the CDR3 DNA reads TGTGCCAGCAGTTACTCGTTTCGGATGAACACTGAAGCTTTCTTT.

The sample holds a few counts of this clonotype. CDR3 protein: CASSASPAGLYNEQFF. The CDR3 DNA sequence: TGCGCCAGCAGTGCCTCCCCAGCGGGGCTATACAATGAGCAGTTCTTC. V gene TRBV10-1 combines with J gene TRBJ2-1, with TRBD2 matching 7 bases. J lost 4 bases, V lost 4 bases, and 10 bases had no gene match. CDR3 size: 16 residues. Germline-derived CDR1 and CDR2 are WNHNN and SYGVQD (reference sequence).

The V call is TRBV7-2, the J call TRBJ1-4; D is possibly TRBD1 (6 bases). This CDR3 region has 14 residues. CDR1 SGHTA and CDR2 FQGNSA come from the germline V gene. V was pared by 3 bases and J by 8 bases, with 13 bases between. CDR3 region: CASSLGAAGEKLFF. The CDR3 DNA follows: TGTGCCAGCAGCTTGGGGGCGGCAGGGGAAAAACTGTTTTTT. Together with reference TRBV7-2 and TRBJ1-4, the CDR3 gives the full variable domain: GAGVSQSPSNKVTEKGKDVELRCDPISGHTALYWYRQSLGQGLEFLIYFQGNSAPDKSGLPSDRFSAERTGGSVSTLTIQRTQQEDSAVYLCASSLGAAGEKLFFGSGTQLSVL.

This clonotype was observed a handful of times. The genes are TRBV4-1 and TRBJ2-4, with D possibly TRBD2 on 7 matching bases. With 1 base removed from V and 1 base from J, the gap between germline ends came to 20 bases. The V gene's germline CDR1 is MGHRA and CDR2 YSYEKL. The CDR3 covers 19 residues. The CDR3: CASSQGILGGGMAKNIQYF. CDR3 nucleotides: TGCGCCAGCAGCCAAGGCATCTTAGGGGGGGGCATGGCCAAAAACATTCAGTACTTC.

Note on this clonotype: A much larger clone differs from this one at a single base, so this may be a read error. The chain recombines TRBV7-9 with TRBJ2-2, with 9 bases that match TRBD2. CDR1 and CDR2 from the germline V gene are SEHNR and FQNEAQ (reference sequence). After removal of 2 bases from V and 8 bases from J, the junction contained 6 bases not matched to a gene. The CDR3 totals 15 residues. The CDR3 DNA sequence: TGTGCCAGCAGCTTACCTAGCGGGATTTCGGGGGAGCTGTTTTTT. This translates into CASSLPSGISGELFF.

The V and J genes are TRBV6-5 and TRBJ2-1, with TRBD1 matching 9 bases. CDR1 and CDR2 from the germline V gene are MNHEY and SVGAGI. V trimming: 8 bases; J trimming: 3 bases; junction bases outside the gene matches: 5. The CDR3 length is 14 residues. CDR3 DNA sequence: TGTGCCAGCGGCCGGGACAGGGACTACAATGAGCAGTTCTTC. Protein product: CASGRDRDYNEQFF.

The sample holds a few counts of this clonotype. The rearrangement joins TRBV6-6 to TRBJ1-1, with D hard to call. The length of the CDR3 is 14 residues. Germline CDR1 MNHNY, CDR2 SVGAGI (reference sequence). Trimming shortened V by 1 base and J by 6 bases, and 12 bases separated the two germline ends. This chain's CDR3 is CASSYWVEYPEAFF. The CDR3 DNA reads as TGTGCCAGCAGTTACTGGGTGGAGTATCCTGAAGCTTTCTTT.

This clonotype has just a few counts. DNA of the CDR3: TGTGCCAGCAGCCAACTTCCCGGGACAGGGCATTATAGCAATCAGCCCCAGCATTTT. Translated: CASSQLPGTGHYSNQPQHF. The V and J genes are TRBV7-2 and TRBJ1-5; 9 bases map to TRBD1. The J segment lost 0 bases and the V segment lost 5 bases, leaving 14 bases of the junction unmatched. The CDR3 has 19 amino acids. In germline, CDR1 is SGHTA, CDR2 FQGNSA.

The chain couples TRBV6-2 or TRBV6-3 to TRBJ1-1; D not certain. The germline V gene encodes CDR1 MNHEY and CDR2 SVGEGT. V dropped 2 bases and J dropped 1 base, with 11 bases sitting between them. The CDR3 sequence is 15 residues long. The CDR3 is CASSYRPRENTEAFF. The DNA of the CDR3 is TGTGCCAGCAGTTACCGGCCCCGAGAGAACACTGAAGCTTTCTTT.

The J gene is TRBJ2-4, the V gene TRBV6-5, with D possibly TRBD1 on 6 matching bases. This CDR3 contains 13 residues. Germline CDR1 and CDR2: MNHEY and SVGAGI. V was trimmed by 5 bases and J by 9 bases, leaving 14 bases between them. The DNA for the CDR3 is TGTGCCAGCAGTCCCATAGCCAGGGGCATTCAGTACTTC. Encoded protein: CASSPIARGIQYF.

This clonotype has ten or more counts. The rearrangement uses TRBV20-1 and TRBJ2-1; 7 nucleotides line up with TRBD2. CDR1 and CDR2 from the germline V gene are DFQATT and SNEGSKA (reference sequence). Germline trimming cut 0 bases from V and 6 bases from J; bases unmatched to any gene: 5. There are 14 residues in the CDR3. CDR3 residues: CSARDGRESNEQFF. The CDR3 region has the DNA TGCAGTGCTAGAGATGGGCGGGAGAGCAATGAGCAGTTCTTC.

This clonotype occurred many times. The chain joins TRBV2 to TRBJ2-7; D gene ambiguous. This CDR3 has 13 residues. V was cut by 3 bases and J by 6 bases, with 12 bases left in between. Germline assignment: CDR1 SNHLY and CDR2 FYNNEI. The CDR3 sequence is CASSDEGNSEQYF. The CDR3 DNA follows: TGTGCCAGCAGTGATGAAGGGAACTCCGAGCAGTACTTC.